Below are 6 T cell receptor beta chains sequenced from a single sample in a study of blood T cell repertoires in COVID-19. Measured with immunoSEQ multiplex PCR; TCRdb has only the in-frame clones, and not every one. Here the sample spans some 200,000 clones, roughly four fifths being singletons. Material: PBMCs or T cells enriched from blood (not recorded which). These receptors originate from a woman aged 50 to 60 who had been exposed to COVID-19.

V gene TRBV10-2 combines with J gene TRBJ2-3; perhaps TRBD2 as D (6 bases). Trimming took 2 bases from V and 3 from J, leaving 18 bases between them. CDR3 length equals 17 residues. Germline CDR1 and CDR2: WSHSY and SAAADI. The CDR3 spells CASSEPPRGLETDTQYF. In DNA form, the CDR3 reads TGCGCCAGCAGTGAGCCACCCCGGGGGTTGGAGACAGATACGCAGTATTTT.

The chain joins TRBV7-8 to TRBJ1-1; weak D call: TRBD1 (6 bases). The CDR3 covers 14 residues. Trimming removed 5 bases from V and 3 bases from J, with 13 bases in between. CDR1 SGHVS and CDR2 FQNEAQ come from the germline V gene. CDR3 in amino acids: CASSKDSRHTEAFF. CDR3 coding DNA: TGTGCCAGCAGCAAGGACAGCAGACACACTGAAGCTTTCTTT.

The rearrangement links TRBV4-2 to TRBJ2-3, with 9 nucleotides matching TRBD2. Germline V CDR1 and CDR2: LGHNA, YNFKEQ. The CDR3 is 14 residues long. Unmatched junction bases numbered 4, after V lost 6 bases and J lost 3 bases. Here the CDR3 reads CASSRGGGTDTQYF. CDR3 DNA sequence: TGTGCCAGCAGTCGCGGGGGGGGGACAGATACGCAGTATTTT.

This chain uses TRBV30 with TRBJ1-6; D is possibly TRBD1 (6 bases). Germline CDR1 is GTSNPN and CDR2 is SVGIG (reference sequence). This CDR3 has 17 amino acids. V lost 4 bases, J lost 0 bases, and 16 bases lay in between. The CDR3 spells CAWNPVRGSSYNSPLHF. The CDR3 DNA follows: TGTGCCTGGAACCCAGTAAGGGGGAGCTCCTATAATTCACCCCTCCACTTT. The full variable domain, in which reference TRBV30 and TRBJ1-6 provide the parts outside the CDR3, is SQTIHQWPATLVQPVGSPLSLECTVEGTSNPNLYWYRQAAGRGLQLLFYSVGIGQISSEVPQNLSASRPQDRQFILSSKKLLLSDSGFYLCAWNPVRGSSYNSPLHFGNGTRLTVT.

This clone was seen a single time. The gene calls are TRBV20-1 and TRBJ2-1; TRBD2 is a possible D gene (6 bases). The CDR3 has 13 residues. Germline values: CDR1 DFQATT, CDR2 SNEGSKA (reference sequence). Trimming cost V 4 bases and J 10 bases, with 17 bases left between them. CDR3 in amino acids: CSANDFGGGEQFF. The CDR3 DNA reads TGCAGTGCTAATGACTTCGGCGGAGGGGAGCAGTTCTTC.

The V call is TRBV2, the J call TRBJ1-3; 7 nucleotides match TRBD1. V lost 6 bases to trimming and J lost 0 bases; unmatched junction nucleotides: 8. Per the germline V gene, CDR1 is SNHLY and CDR2 is FYNNEI. This CDR3 is built from 16 residues. CDR3 region: CASRKQTGSSGNTIYF. In DNA form, the CDR3 reads TGTGCCAGCAGGAAACAGACAGGGAGCTCTGGAAACACCATATATTTT.